What follows is one T cell receptor beta chain and its context. The specificity of this receptor is unknown. No quality values exist for individual bases; no much larger clone is one base distant. The cohort comprised 710 or so healthy bone marrow donors. All cohort members were sampled while nominally healthy, although unrecorded immune exposures were likely present. The donor was CMV seronegative and was included in the group of under 450 seronegative cohort members. Each donor provided a peripheral blood sample, and peripheral blood mononuclear cells were used for TCR beta sequencing. Genomic DNA extraction from the blood cell samples was performed with the Qiagen DNeasy Blood Extraction Kit. Library method: the immunoSEQ multiplex PCR assay. The multiplex PCR relied on a mix of 60 forward primers for TCR Vbeta segments and 13 reverse primers for TCR Jbeta segments. The CDR3 region of rearranged TCR beta genes was amplified from genomic DNA by a multiplex PCR assay. The amplified TCR beta libraries were sequenced on the Illumina HiSeq System as 87-base-pair reads. The study's own analysis went as follows. A later analysis tallied 70 million to 100 million unique TCR beta chains across the 600 to 700 repertoires, and about 10 million of those chains were shared by two or more donors. A nearest-neighbor algorithm error-corrected the raw reads and collapsed the reads into unique sequences, merging closely related sequences to remove PCR and sequencing errors. To assign V, D and J gene segments, CDR3 sequences were aligned to IMGT reference sequences. For a sequence to be retained, at least a six-nucleotide match to both a V gene segment and a J gene segment was required. A rearrangement counted as productive if the CDR3 had no stop codons and remained in frame with V and J, and every other rearrangement counted as non-productive. Following IMGT convention, CDR3 was defined as the stretch from the second conserved V-encoded cysteine up to the conserved J-encoded phenylalanine. The earlier analysis of some 580 of the donors excluded any sequence lacking an unambiguous match to a single V gene segment. In an earlier analysis of almost 600 of the donors, a V segment was called functional when productive rearrangements were above 56.7%, and segregating when the standard deviation between donors exceeded 5%. A statistical classification framework was built to diagnose cytomegalovirus status from the catalog of TCR beta chain sequences. In a later analysis, V and J genes were assigned by comparing TCR nucleotide sequences against IMGT/GENE-DB human TR gene sequences. In a later analysis, CDR3 sequences and most-parsimonious VDJ recombination scenarios were assigned using the TCRdist pipeline. In a later analysis, each TCR beta chain was defined by its CDR3 amino acid sequence together with its V-gene family, and reads lacking a unique V-gene family were excluded. To address suspected cross-contamination and a sequencing artifact, a later analysis removed over 500 highly shared, low-generation-probability nucleotide sequences. A later analysis calculated a clonal expansion index for each public chain from normalized within-repertoire ranks of inferred template counts. Generation probabilities in a later analysis came from a VDJ recombination model fitted to out-of-frame rearrangements, and those results were checked against IGoR. In a later analysis, hypergeometric tests were used to score TCR-TCR, TCR-HLA and TCR-CMV co-occurrence, with a repertoire-size bias correction applied to TCR pairs. A later analysis estimated false discovery rates by permuting HLA or CMV assignments 20 times. In a later analysis, co-occurring TCRs were grouped using DBSCAN, and TCRdist sequence similarity was added for clustering within HLA-allele-positive subsets. Co-occurrence clustering excluded repertoires with fewer than 30,000 or more than 120,000 public chains, plus five with anomalous nucleotide sharing. TCRdb provides this immuneACCESS table in a form limited to in-frame rearrangements. Some clones are lacking; in checked studies, under half of them reflect an unresolved V gene, and why the rest are absent is not known. V and J calls and clone size are those listed in that table; D and trimming were worked out from the DNA. For this sample the table gives 99,000 or so clones, of which roughly 79% were detected only once. The ten largest clones add up to 1.3% of the sample.

The data are from a study of cytomegalovirus exposure and HLA in healthy donors (dated by TCRdb to about 2017). The study in broad terms: An earlier analysis of 550 to 700 of the donors reported 250 to 300 Gb of sequence data and roughly 100 million unique TCR beta sequences from some 180 million T cells. An early release that covered about 600 HLA-typed donors contained around 300 gigabases of sequencing data and 80 million or so unique TCR sequences. Of the roughly 390 genotyped donors, 65% to 90% were placed in the genetic ancestry cluster associated with self-reported Caucasian donors. The study aimed to test whether signatures of past pathogen exposure could be identified by cataloging public T cell receptors. The study profiled the T cell repertoires of about 720 subjects by immunosequencing and related them to cytomegalovirus serostatus. A separate validation cohort of about 110 different subjects was used in addition to the roughly 700-subject first cohort. To predict cytomegalovirus infection status, the study combined high-throughput TCR immunosequencing, statistical association of individual TCRs with disease status, and machine learning. A later analysis re-examined previously published TCR beta repertoires from hundreds of donors and added high-resolution HLA genotyping to investigate patterns of TCR occurrence. The later analysis used no new phenotypic data to find candidate immune exposures, relying instead on TCR beta sequences and their occurrence across donors. In an earlier analysis of 550 to 700 of the donors, high-throughput TCR beta sequencing was used to judge whether each TCR beta V gene segment behaved as functional or pseudogenic. Alongside the repertoire data, information on donor age, sex, ethnicity and CMV serostatus was compiled. Genome-wide SNP genotypes for about three fifths of the 666 donors were used in a later genetic analysis, which treated that subset as a discovery cohort. Every repertoire in the discovery cohort had been generated on one and the same sequencing platform. HLA typing covered class I and class II loci at four-digit resolution. Typing coverage differed by locus: A, B, C, DRB1 and DQB1 were typed in about 620-640 donors, DQA1 in roughly 510, DPA1 in nearly 610, and DPB1 in 450 to 490. Four or five DR-DQ haplotypes were handled as single units for association and clustering, since linkage in the cohort was strong. On average, roughly 240,000 unique TCR beta nucleotide sequences were sequenced per donor among roughly 430 genotyped donors of the cohort, with roughly 20% of those sequences being non-productive.

Study-wide findings and limitations: A cluster of highly shared sequence variants was judged likely to represent a technical artifact of the sequencing pipeline. Because counts were too low, more than 15 rarely observed V segments, including chromosome 9 orphons, were left out of the earlier analysis of approximately 580 of the donors. Most TCR sequences were observed very rarely across donors, whereas some public TCRs were present in many individuals. CMV serostatus was the only immune exposure information available for the cohort. An earlier analysis of 587 of the donors showed that most TCR beta V segments appeared in productive rearrangements either about 87% or about 30% of the time, which broadly matched IMGT annotations. According to a later analysis, TCR association rates differed among HLA loci, with DRB1 alleles showing the most associated TCRs and HLA-C alleles showing the fewest. The authors suggested that the approach could potentially be extended to other disease states and immunological phenotypes. The study listed 164 TCR beta chains as associated with cytomegalovirus. A further reported finding was that TCR beta sequences accurately predicted the HLA-A and HLA-B alleles for most subjects in the first cohort. In a later analysis, several top co-occurrence clusters were reported to appear linked to parvovirus B19, influenza, CMV and Epstein-Barr virus. In a later genetic analysis, a missense DCLRE1C variant was associated with V-gene and J-gene trimming of TCR beta chains, and the association was replicated in an independent cohort. In a later genetic analysis, fewer N-insertions in productive TCRs were reported among donors in an Asian-associated ancestry cluster than the roughly 640-donor mean. At a false discovery rate of 0.05, a later analysis linked under 20,000 TCR beta sequences to specific HLA alleles. Because HLA typing was unavailable for some donors at each locus, only the typed subset was used in association tests. When HLA alleles, especially DR and DQ, strongly co-occurred, TCR associations were difficult to assign to individual alleles. In a later analysis, HLA-associated TCR beta chains were found to be more clonally expanded and to have lower generation probabilities than equally common non-associated chains. Most CMV-associated TCR beta chains appeared to be HLA-restricted in a later analysis, and the HLA associations seemed to be driven largely by CMV exposure. The classifier was reported to diagnose cytomegalovirus status with high specificity and sensitivity in both the original and validation cohorts. Only TCR beta chains were sequenced in this cohort, and the absence of alpha or paired-chain data limited detectable features. In vitro tests confirmed that a few of the cytomegalovirus-associated TCR beta chains recognize cytomegalovirus antigens. The presence/absence analyses assumed that sequencing depth was roughly uniform across donors, and that assumption may not be true. Correlated functional status among segregating V segments might be attributable to linkage disequilibrium, but an unknown experimental factor could not be ruled out.

This receptor was taken from a man aged 40-49 years in good health and CMV-seronegative. The sequenced sample consisted of PBMCs.

The CDR3 protein sequence reads: CASSLEPGLYYEQYF. In nucleotides, the sequence is TGCGCCAGCAGCTTGGAACCGGGACTCTACTACGAGCAGTACTTC. Here the chain combines TRBV5-1 and TRBJ2-7, and perhaps TRBD2 as D gene, on 6 matching bases. At the junction V is shortened by 0 bases and J by 3 bases, with 13 bases in between. The germline V gene supplies CDR1 SGHRS and CDR2 YFSETQ. The CDR3 numbers 15 residues from cysteine through phenylalanine. Here the CDR3 DNA is all that survives: 45 bases in frame from base 1.